A single sample is the source of the 13 T cell receptor beta chains below, sequenced in a study of blood T cell repertoires in COVID-19. TCRdb's table, derived via immunoSEQ multiplex PCR, lists solely in-frame clones and lacks some. Of about 36,000 clones listed, around 81% were seen once; the top ten hold under 5%. Sequencing used peripheral blood. The receptors come from a man aged 50 to 59 with active COVID-19.

This chain uses TRBV7-9 with TRBJ2-5, with a possible D match to TRBD1 (5 bases). CDR1 and CDR2 from the germline V gene are SEHNR and FQNEAQ (reference sequence). The CDR3 consists of 15 residues. Trimming took off 5 bases at V and 2 bases at J, with 15 bases between the two ends. CDR3 sequence: CASSVSQRTQETQYF. DNA for the CDR3: TGTGCCAGCAGCGTATCACAGAGGACACAAGAGACCCAGTACTTC. Variable domain in full (rest from reference TRBV7-9 and TRBJ2-5): DTGVSQNPRHKITKRGQNVTFRCDPISEHNRLYWYRQTLGQGPEFLTYFQNEAQLEKSRLLSDRFSAERPKGSFSTLEIQRTEQGDSAMYLCASSVSQRTQETQYFGPGTRLLVL.

This chain uses TRBV21-1 with TRBJ1-6; the listed D gene, TRBD1, was not tested against the DNA. TRBV21-1 is tagged as a pseudogene. The CDR3 has 16 amino acids. The CDR3 reads CASRITQGSLNSPLHF. As DNA, the CDR3 is TGTGCCAGCAGAATAACACAGGGTTCATTGAATTCACCCCTCCACTTT.

The chain couples TRBV6-5 to TRBJ1-1; maybe TRBD1 (5 bases). Trimming stripped 8 bases from V and 5 bases from J, with 12 bases between. CDR3 size: 12 residues. Germline loops: CDR1 MNHEY, CDR2 SVGAGI. The CDR3 DNA sequence: TGTGCCAGCCGAATTGGGGGGACTGAAGCTTTCTTT. As protein: CASRIGGTEAFF.

The chain is built from TRBV28 and TRBJ2-7, with TRBD1 matching 7 bases. Germline CDR1 is MDHEN and CDR2 is SYDVKM. The CDR3 is 15 residues long. V lost 4 bases and J lost 2; bases outside the gene matches: 8. Written as DNA, the CDR3 is TGTGCCAGCAGTTCCTCTCGCGACAGGGCCTACGAGCAGTACTTC. Translated: CASSSSRDRAYEQYF. The entire variable domain, with the rest obtained from reference TRBV28 and TRBJ2-7, is as follows: DVKVTQSSRYLVKRTGEKVFLECVQDMDHENMFWYRQDPGLGLRLIYFSYDVKMKEKGDIPEGYSVSREKKERFSLILESASTNQTSMYLCASSSSRDRAYEQYFGPGTRLTVT.

The chain carries TRBV12-3 or TRBV12-4 and TRBJ1-1; D is unclear. The CDR3 is 13 residues long. Trimming left V 2 bases short and J 1 base short, with 5 bases between. CDR3 nucleotide sequence: TGTGCCAGCAGTTTAACAGCGAACACTGAAGCTTTCTTT. This sequence encodes CASSLTANTEAFF.

The chain uses TRBV23-1 and TRBJ2-6, with 9 bases matching TRBD1. TRBV23-1 is placed among ORFs of uncertain function. Trimming at V came to 4 bases and at J to 0 bases, leaving 7 bases not matched to a gene. CDR3 size: 18 residues. CDR3 DNA sequence: TGCGCCAGCAGTCGACCGGGACAGGGACTCTCTGGGGCCAACGTCCTGACTTTC. Translation: CASSRPGQGLSGANVLTF.

The rearrangement links TRBV28 to TRBJ2-6; possibly TRBD1 for D (6 bases). This CDR3 has 17 amino acids. The V end was cut by 5 bases, the J end by 1 base, with 15 bases between. The germline V gene encodes CDR1 MDHEN and CDR2 SYDVKM. The CDR3: CASSGPLGQSGANVLTF. CDR3 in DNA: TGTGCCAGCAGTGGGCCCCTTGGACAGTCTGGGGCCAACGTCCTGACTTTC.

This clone was seen only once. The chain joins TRBV11-2 to TRBJ2-6, with TRBD2 as a possible D gene (5 bases). Germline loops: CDR1 SGHAT, CDR2 FQNNGV. The CDR3 runs 18 residues. With 1 base removed from V and 0 bases from J, the gap between germline ends came to 13 bases. The CDR3 DNA is TGTGCCAGCAGCTTAGGCGGCGGGTACTACTCTGGGGCCAACGTCCTGACTTTC. Translation gives CASSLGGGYYSGANVLTF.

The chain recombines TRBV2 with TRBJ1-2; TRBD1 is a possible D gene (6 bases). Germline V gene data show CDR1 as SNHLY and CDR2 as FYNNEI. This CDR3 is built from 14 residues. V gave up 7 bases and J gave up 2 bases, with 14 bases separating them. The CDR3 sequence: CASNGPDRNYGYTF. CDR3 coding DNA: TGTGCCAGCAACGGACCGGACAGAAACTATGGCTACACCTTC. The whole variable domain, filled in from reference TRBV2 and TRBJ1-2, reads EPEVTQTPSHQVTQMGQEVILRCVPISNHLYFYWYRQILGQKVEFLVSFYNNEISEKSEIFDDQFSVERPDGSNFTLKIRSTKLEDSAMYFCASNGPDRNYGYTFGSGTRLTVV.

This clone is a singleton in its sample. The V and J genes are TRBV7-7 and TRBJ2-5, with D tentatively TRBD1 (6 bases). Between the trimmed V and J ends, which lost 5 bases and 2 bases, there was a span of 9 bases. There are 13 residues in the CDR3. Germline V gene sequence: CDR1 SSHAT, CDR2 FNYEAQ (reference sequence). This CDR3 is CASSRGQQETQYF. The CDR3 nucleotides are TGTGCCAGCAGCCGCGGACAGCAAGAGACCCAGTACTTC.

The J gene is TRBJ2-7, the V gene TRBV27, with a tentative D call TRBD1 (5 bases). Per the germline V gene, CDR1 is MNHEY and CDR2 is SMNVEV (reference sequence). The CDR3 consists of 13 residues. V shed 4 bases and J shed 1 base, with 8 bases lying between them. CDR3 protein: CASSSTASYEQYF. Written as DNA, the CDR3 is TGTGCCAGCAGTTCGACAGCATCCTACGAGCAGTACTTC.

The chain has TRBV14 and TRBJ2-7; D might be TRBD2 (6 bases). CDR3 length equals 14 residues. V lost 8 bases to trimming and J lost 3 bases, with 17 bases between them. The germline V gene has CDR1 SGHDN and CDR2 FVKESK. CDR3 nucleotides: TGTGCCAGCCGAAGGACCGGGGAGGACTACGAGCAGTACTTC. Its translation: CASRRTGEDYEQYF.

This clone was seen a few times. The rearrangement links TRBV5-1 to TRBJ2-7; D perhaps matches TRBD1 (5 bases). CDR3 size: 15 residues. Trimming shortened V by 4 bases and J by 5 bases, and 19 bases separated the two germline ends. Germline assignment: CDR1 SGHRS and CDR2 YFSETQ. DNA for the CDR3: TGCGCCAGCAGCCTGGGATTTGGACATCTCAACGAGCAGTACTTC. This codes for CASSLGFGHLNEQYF.